This T cell receptor (beta chain) was captured by sequencing in a study of blood T cells in healthy people across ages. General observations from the study: Age brought a roughly linear fall in TCR beta diversity measured per million T cells. No conclusive comparison of naive versus antigen-experienced cells was possible with unsorted PBMCs.

The second PCR ran roughly 7 to 11 cycles with a sample-barcoded 5' primer and J-beta primers. Each cDNA molecule received a tag from a template-switch adaptor that had 12 random nucleotides. At least 3 million CDR3-containing paired-end reads were obtained per sample. Via MiXCR, TCRdb re-called the 5' RACE reads, giving one row per CDR3 protein. Of 1.8 million or so distinct CDR3 sequences in the sample, roughly two fifths were seen once. Per germline, CDR1 SGHVS and CDR2 FNYEAQ. The CDR3 extends over 12 amino acids. Trimming took off 5 bases at V and 5 bases at J, with 9 bases between the two ends. This clonotype has only a few counts. Its matching antigen is unknown.

The clonotype originates from a human donor in good health. Sequenced material: blood. This sequence joins TRBV7-6 and TRBJ2-5, with D hard to call. As DNA, the CDR3 is TGTGCCAGCAGCCGGGTTACCGAGACCCAGTACTTC. It yields the protein CASSRVTETQYF.